One sample yielded the 28 T cell receptor beta chains listed below, sequenced in a study of blood T cell repertoires in COVID-19. The protocol was immunoSEQ multiplex PCR, while the TCRdb copy is restricted to in-frame clones and leaves out a portion. The sample shows 100,000 or so clones, over 75% of them seen only once. The sequenced sample was peripheral blood. The receptors shown here come from a young man in a cohort sampled during active COVID-19.

The V gene is TRBV28, the J gene TRBJ1-1; maybe TRBD1 (5 bases). This CDR3 contains 14 residues. V was cut by 5 bases and J by 4 bases, with 14 bases left in between. Germline CDR1 is MDHEN and CDR2 is SYDVKM. The CDR3 bases are TGTGCCAGCAGTCCCGGCGGGGCGCGCACTGAAGCTTTCTTT. Protein sequence: CASSPGGARTEAFF. Using reference TRBV28 and TRBJ1-1 for the parts outside the CDR3, the full variable domain is DVKVTQSSRYLVKRTGEKVFLECVQDMDHENMFWYRQDPGLGLRLIYFSYDVKMKEKGDIPEGYSVSREKKERFSLILESASTNQTSMYLCASSPGGARTEAFFGQGTRLTVV.

This clone was counted only a few times. This sequence joins TRBV19 and TRBJ1-5, with TRBD1 matching over 10 bases. The ends lost 5 bases at V and 4 bases at J; junction bases unmatched: 2. Germline V lookup: CDR1 LNHDA, CDR2 SQIVND (reference sequence). The CDR3 is 14 residues long. The DNA for the CDR3 is TGTGCCAGTAGTTGGACAGGGGGGAATCAGCCCCAGCATTTT. It is translated as CASSWTGGNQPQHF.

The CDR3 bases are TGTGCCAGCAGCAAAACGGAGGACAGCTCTGGAAACACCATATATTTT. As protein: CASSKTEDSSGNTIYF. The chain links TRBV21-1 to TRBJ1-3; whether TRBD1, the table's D call, matches the DNA was not checked. TRBV21-1 is reported as a pseudogene. CDR3 length equals 16 residues.

V and J are TRBV27 and TRBJ2-7; 7 nucleotides agree with TRBD1. Germline trimming cut 10 bases from V and 2 bases from J; bases unmatched to any gene: 8. The CDR3 is 13 residues long. Germline lookup yields CDR1 MNHEY and CDR2 SMNVEV (reference sequence). DNA of the CDR3: TGTGCCACCGGCAGGGGGTTCACCTACGAGCAGTACTTC. Protein: CATGRGFTYEQYF.

The chain carries TRBV5-4 and TRBJ2-3; 8 nucleotides match TRBD1. Germline CDR1 is SGHNT and CDR2 is YYREEE (reference sequence). Unmatched junction bases numbered 8, after V lost 5 bases and J lost 9 bases. This CDR3 region has 13 residues. CDR3 in amino acids: CASRPGQGGTQYF. The CDR3 nucleotides are TGTGCCAGCAGACCCGGACAGGGAGGAACGCAGTATTTT.

This chain links TRBV7-3 with TRBJ2-7; 7 positions agree with TRBD1. In germline, CDR1 is SGHTA, CDR2 FQGTGA. This CDR3 spans 13 amino acids. Unmatched junction bases numbered 3, after V lost 4 bases and J lost 3 bases. The CDR3 reads CASSSTGVYEQYF. DNA for the CDR3: TGTGCCAGCAGCTCAACAGGGGTCTACGAGCAGTACTTC.

V and J are TRBV7-2 and TRBJ2-3; D is possibly TRBD1 (8 bases). The CDR3 totals 16 residues. Germline CDR1 is SGHTA and CDR2 is FQGNSA. V shed 0 bases and J shed 4 bases, with 14 bases lying between them. CDR3 nucleotide sequence: TGTGCCAGCAGCTTAGCGCCCACAGGGGGGGCAGATACGCAGTATTTT. This sequence encodes CASSLAPTGGADTQYF.

This chain links TRBV30 with TRBJ2-5, with 11 positions matching TRBD1. Germline loops: CDR1 GTSNPN, CDR2 SVGIG (reference sequence). The CDR3 extends over 16 amino acids. V lost 0 bases to trimming and J lost 5 bases; unmatched junction nucleotides: 8. The CDR3 loop reads CAWSVGTGGRYETQYF. Written as DNA, the CDR3 is TGTGCCTGGAGTGTTGGGACAGGGGGGAGATATGAGACCCAGTACTTC. Full variable domain (remainder filled in from reference TRBV30 and TRBJ2-5): SQTIHQWPATLVQPVGSPLSLECTVEGTSNPNLYWYRQAAGRGLQLLFYSVGIGQISSEVPQNLSASRPQDRQFILSSKKLLLSDSGFYLCAWSVGTGGRYETQYFGPGTRLLVL.

This clone was detected only a few times. J is TRBJ1-2 and V is TRBV6-2 or TRBV6-3; D remains unclear. Trimming stripped 4 bases from V and 8 bases from J, with 5 bases between. CDR3 length: 10 residues. In germline, CDR1 is MNHEY, CDR2 SVGEGT. The CDR3 loop is CASSFPGYTF. Here the CDR3 DNA reads TGTGCCAGCAGTTTCCCGGGCTACACCTTC.

This clone turned up a few times. The chain employs TRBV7-2 and TRBJ2-1; 12 bases fit TRBD2. Per the germline V gene, CDR1 is SGHTA and CDR2 is FQGNSA. This CDR3 has 17 residues. The ends lost 1 base at V and 1 base at J; junction bases unmatched: 2. The CDR3 sequence is CASSLVGTSGSYNEQFF. DNA of the CDR3: TGTGCCAGCAGCTTAGTGGGGACTAGCGGGTCCTACAATGAGCAGTTCTTC.

The V gene is TRBV6-4, the J gene TRBJ2-7; 7 bases fit TRBD1. Trimming removed 5 bases from V and 2 bases from J; junction bases left unmatched: 6. The CDR3 spans 14 residues. The germline V gene has CDR1 MRHNA and CDR2 SNTAGT. The CDR3 DNA is TGTGCCAGCAGTCCTACAGGGGCGACCTACGAGCAGTACTTC. Translated: CASSPTGATYEQYF.

This clone was seen a few times. The chain couples TRBV7-8 to TRBJ1-5, with no clear D. The CDR3 loop spans 15 amino acids. In germline, CDR1 is SGHVS, CDR2 FQNEAQ. Trimming pared 4 bases from V and 3 bases from J, leaving 13 bases between. For the CDR3, the DNA is TGTGCCAGCAGCTACCTCCGGGATCCCAATCAGCCCCAGCATTTT. Its protein is CASSYLRDPNQPQHF.

This clone appeared once. The CDR3 coding sequence is TGCGCCAGCAGCCGGGACAGGGGCACCGGGGAGCTGTTTTTT. Protein sequence: CASSRDRGTGELFF. The gene calls are TRBV10-1 and TRBJ2-2; 10 bases line up with TRBD1. Trimming removed 6 bases from V and 4 bases from J; junction bases left unmatched: 2. The CDR3 is 14 residues long. Looked up from germline, CDR1 is WNHNN and CDR2 is SYGVQD (reference sequence).

V and J are TRBV9 and TRBJ1-3; 9 bases fit TRBD1. The J segment lost 4 bases and the V segment lost 2 bases, leaving 10 bases of the junction unmatched. CDR1 and CDR2 (germline): SGDLS, YYNGEE. This CDR3 contains 17 residues. CDR3 residues: CASSVEKPGQGGNTIYF. CDR3 sequence (DNA): TGTGCCAGCAGCGTGGAAAAACCGGGACAGGGAGGAAACACCATATATTTT.

This clone was found many times. The gene calls are TRBV5-1 and TRBJ1-1; the match to TRBD1 covers 11 bases. Germline-derived CDR1 and CDR2 are SGHRS and YFSETQ. The CDR3 runs to 15 residues. V was pared by 9 bases and J by 7 bases, with 14 bases of the junction left unmatched. CDR3 sequence reads: CATKTQHGTGGEAFF. The DNA for the CDR3 is TGCGCCACCAAGACCCAACACGGGACAGGGGGTGAAGCTTTCTTT.

This clone was seen only once. CDR3 loop: CAGSLAGGRGDTEAFF. CDR3 bases: TGTGCCGGATCCCTAGCGGGGGGGCGCGGCGACACTGAAGCTTTCTTT. This sequence joins TRBV21-1 and TRBJ1-1. TRBV21-1 is given as a pseudogene. CDR3 length equals 16 residues.

The V gene is TRBV28, the J gene TRBJ2-7, with D possibly being TRBD2 (5 bases). CDR3 length: 14 residues. The V end lost 3 bases, the J end lost 1 base, and 10 bases lay between the germline ends. Looked up from germline, CDR1 is MDHEN and CDR2 is SYDVKM. The CDR3 spells CASSFRESSYEQYF. CDR3 sequence (DNA): TGTGCCAGCAGTTTTAGGGAGTCTTCCTACGAGCAGTACTTC.

V is TRBV5-1 and J is TRBJ1-3; D ambiguous. Trimming took off 1 base at V and 0 bases at J, with 8 bases between the two ends. From germline, CDR1 is SGHRS and CDR2 YFSETQ. The CDR3 is made up of 15 amino acids. The CDR3 here is CASSLTKSSGNTIYF. For the CDR3, the DNA is TGCGCCAGCAGCTTGACGAAGAGCTCTGGAAACACCATATATTTT.

The V gene is TRBV5-1, the J gene TRBJ1-5, with D possibly being TRBD1 (5 bases). Trimming took 1 base from V and 6 from J, leaving 17 bases between them. CDR1 and CDR2 (germline): SGHRS, YFSETQ. CDR3 length: 16 residues. CDR3 sequence reads: CASSLSPGFDSQPQHF. The CDR3 bases are TGCGCCAGCAGCTTGTCGCCAGGGTTCGACAGTCAGCCCCAGCATTTT. The whole variable domain, filled in from reference TRBV5-1 and TRBJ1-5, reads KAGVTQTPRYLIKTRGQQVTLSCSPISGHRSVSWYQQTPGQGLQFLFEYFSETQRNKGNFPGRFSGRQFSNSRSEMNVSTLELGDSALYLCASSLSPGFDSQPQHFGDGTRLSIL.

This clone came up a few times. The chain carries TRBV7-3 and TRBJ1-6; 8 bases match TRBD1. The germline V gene encodes CDR1 SGHTA and CDR2 FQGTGA. The length of the CDR3 is 14 residues. Losses at the gene ends were 5 bases for V and 10 bases for J; bases not matched to a gene: 7. CDR3 nucleotide sequence: TGTGCCAGCAGCACCGGACAGGGAAGCTCACCCCTCCACTTT. This codes for CASSTGQGSSPLHF.

The CDR3 is CAISDVWASGNTIYF. The CDR3 nucleotides are TGTGCCATCAGTGATGTGTGGGCTTCCGGAAACACCATATATTTT. This rearrangement joins TRBV10-3 to TRBJ1-3; D not resolved. V dropped 3 bases and J dropped 4 bases, with 13 bases sitting between them. CDR1 and CDR2 (germline): ENHRY, SYGVKD. This CDR3 spans 15 amino acids.

This rearrangement joins TRBV28 to TRBJ1-2, with 10 bases lining up with TRBD1. The CDR3 consists of 15 residues. The V segment lost 5 bases and the J segment 4 bases; nucleotides outside the gene matches: 7. Germline loops: CDR1 MDHEN, CDR2 SYDVKM. The CDR3 DNA reads TGTGCCAGCAGTACGGGGGGGGACAGGGGCTATGGCTACACCTTC. Translating gives CASSTGGDRGYGYTF.

V usage is TRBV19 and J usage is TRBJ1-6; D not certain. Germline assignment: CDR1 LNHDA and CDR2 SQIVND (reference sequence). V was clipped by 4 bases and J by 9 bases, with 10 bases between them. This CDR3 is 13 amino acids long. The CDR3 bases are TGTGCCAGTAGTAAGAGGAATCTTTCACCCCTCCACTTT. It yields the protein CASSKRNLSPLHF.

The chain has TRBV6-4 and TRBJ2-3; D possibly corresponds to TRBD1 (5 bases). CDR1 and CDR2 (germline): MRHNA, SNTAGT. The CDR3 is 14 amino acids. V was trimmed by 4 bases and J by 0 bases, leaving 8 bases between them. CDR3 region: CASSVGQSTDTQYF. CDR3 nucleotide sequence: TGTGCCAGCAGTGTAGGACAAAGCACAGATACGCAGTATTTT.

CDR3 sequence (DNA): TGTGCCAGCAGTTCAAGCGGTGTCACAGATACGCAGTATTTT. As protein: CASSSSGVTDTQYF. The chain recombines TRBV6-6 with TRBJ2-3; D is possibly TRBD2 (5 bases). The CDR3 extends over 14 amino acids. The germline gives CDR1 MNHNY, CDR2 SVGAGI (reference sequence). V shed 4 bases and J shed 2 bases, with 10 bases lying between them.

This clone was found a few times. In DNA form, the CDR3 reads TGTGCCAGCAGCTTGGGGTGGGAGGGCCACCCCCACAATGAGCAGTTCTTC. This sequence encodes CASSLGWEGHPHNEQFF. V and J are TRBV7-2 and TRBJ2-1; 7 nucleotides agree with TRBD2. Germline V gives CDR1 SGHTA, CDR2 FQGNSA. Trimming cost V 3 bases and J 5 bases; bases outside gene matches: 13. This CDR3 has 17 residues.

This chain uses TRBV7-2 with TRBJ2-7; D possibly corresponds to TRBD2 (7 bases). The CDR3 has 18 amino acids. Trimming took off 4 bases at V and 2 bases at J, with 24 bases between the two ends. Germline values: CDR1 SGHTA, CDR2 FQGNSA. The CDR3 reads CASSSPSRGRGNPYEQYF. The CDR3 bases are TGTGCCAGCAGCTCACCCAGCCGGGGGCGGGGGAACCCCTACGAGCAGTACTTC.

This clone appeared a single time. The V and J genes are TRBV2 and TRBJ2-5; 9 bases fit TRBD2. V shed 2 bases, J shed 5 bases, and the junction held 6 bases outside the gene matches. Germline V CDR1 and CDR2: SNHLY, FYNNEI. The CDR3 is 15 amino acids. CDR3 DNA sequence: TGTGCCAGCAGTGAACCTAGCGGGGTTAGCGAGACCCAGTACTTC. This encodes CASSEPSGVSETQYF.